This is a list of T cell receptor beta chains from one sample in a study of blood T cell repertoires in COVID-19. Sequencing used immunoSEQ multiplex PCR; TCRdb keeps in-frame clones, though not all of them. Here the sample spans hundreds of thousands of clones, about 83% being singletons. Sample: PBMCs or T cells enriched from blood (not recorded which). The source is a woman in her 50s who had recovered from COVID-19. Each CDR3 is given with its conserved first and last residue. The order of the fields is J gene, clone size, D gene, V gene, CDR3 DNA, CDR3 protein. D genes are given only for firm matches. Clone size, where shown, is once, few, many, or a class for clones that have expanded.

>TRBJ2-4|-|-|TRBV18
TGTGCCAGCTCACCAACGGGCGGCCGGGACAAAAACATTCAGTACTTC
CASSPTGGRDKNIQYF
>TRBJ1-5|-|-|TRBV21-1
TGTGCCAGCAGCAAACAGGGTCAGCCCCAGCATTTT
CASSKQGQPQHF
>TRBJ2-4|-|TRBD1|TRBV28
TGTGCCAGCAGTTTAAGGGGGACAGGTGGGAACATTCAGTACTTC
CASSLRGTGGNIQYF
>TRBJ1-1|-|-|TRBV4-2
TGTGCCAGCAGCCAAGTAAGCGGACGTAAGAACACTGAAGCTTTCTTT
CASSQVSGRKNTEAFF
>TRBJ1-2|-|-|TRBV24-1
TGTGCCACCAGTGACCCCACAGTAAACTATGGCTACACCTTC
CATSDPTVNYGYTF
>TRBJ2-7|-|TRBD1|TRBV7-8
TGTGCCAGCAGCCCAGCTCGGACAGGCTACGACTCCTACGAGCAGTACTTC
CASSPARTGYDSYEQYF
>TRBJ2-1|-|TRBD2|TRBV7-3
TGTGCCAGCAGCTTAAATCCGGGGGGCTACAATGAGCAGTTCTTC
CASSLNPGGYNEQFF
>TRBJ2-7|-|TRBD1|TRBV3-1/TRBV3-2
TGTGCCAGCAGCCAAGAAATAGGGACAGGGGCCTCCTACGAGCAGTACTTC
CASSQEIGTGASYEQYF
>TRBJ2-1|-|TRBD2|TRBV4-1
TGCGCCAGCAGCCAAGAGTTGACTAGCTGGGGGAGCAATGAGCAGTTCTTC
CASSQELTSWGSNEQFF
>TRBJ1-6|-|TRBD1|TRBV7-2
TGTGCCAGCAGCTTAGACTGGGACAGCTATAATTCACCCCTCCACTTT
CASSLDWDSYNSPLHF
>TRBJ1-4|-|-|TRBV7-9
TGTGCCAGCAGGCCGCGGCTGAACAGGGTTCTAGATGAAAAACTGTTTTTT
CASRPRLNRVLDEKLFF
>TRBJ2-7|-|TRBD1|TRBV27
TGTGCCAGCAGCCCATGGACAGGGAGCTCCTACGAGCAGTACTTC
CASSPWTGSSYEQYF
>TRBJ2-5|-|-|TRBV7-7
TGTGCTAGCAGCTCCGGGGAGACCCAGTACTTC
CASSSGETQYF
>TRBJ1-5|-|TRBD1|TRBV5-5
TGTGCCAGCAGTCCCGGGACAGGGAGCAATCAGCCCCAGCATTTT
CASSPGTGSNQPQHF
>TRBJ1-1|-|-|TRBV5-4
TGTGCCAGCAGCTTGGACAGCAAAAACACTGAAGCTTTCTTT
CASSLDSKNTEAFF
>TRBJ1-3|-|-|TRBV6-5
TGTGCCAGCAGTTCCGGGACACAAGGAAACACCATATATTTT
CASSSGTQGNTIYF
>TRBJ1-4|-|TRBD1|TRBV13
TGTGCCAGCAGGGGACAGGGCTCGCCTAATGAAAAACTGTTTTTT
CASRGQGSPNEKLFF
>TRBJ2-2|-|-|TRBV6-5
TGTGCCAGCACCCCGCCCGGCGGGGAGCTGTTTTTT
CASTPPGGELFF
>TRBJ2-2|-|TRBD2|TRBV5-1
TGCGCCAGCAGCTTCCAACTGGGACTAGCGGGGACCGGGGGGACCGGGGAGCTGTTTTTT
CASSFQLGLAGTGGTGELFF
>TRBJ2-2|-|-|TRBV9
TGTGCCAGCAGCGTAGCGGGCAGGGGAACGGCCGGGGAGCTGTTTTTT
CASSVAGRGTAGELFF
>TRBJ1-6|once|-|TRBV9
TGTGCCAGCACGAAGACGACAGCCAATAATTCACCCCTCCACTTT
CASTKTTANNSPLHF
>TRBJ1-2|many|-|TRBV7-9
TGTGCCAGCAGCTTTGACAGCGCCGGAGGCTACACCTTC
CASSFDSAGGYTF
>TRBJ2-7|-|-|TRBV27
TGTGCCAGCGGGTCGGCGGGACGCGGGGAGGAGCAGTACTTC
CASGSAGRGEEQYF